These 30 T cell receptor beta chains were sequenced from one sample in a study of shared clonotypes between healthy human individuals. Produced via immunoSEQ multiplex PCR; TCRdb's table is partial and in-frame only. The table lists around 2.3 million clones, approximately 96% of them singletons. The sample comprised naive CD4+ T cells sorted from blood. This sample's subset: CD45RA+ positively selected. The source is a man younger than 30 in good health.

The chain is built from TRBV6-4 and TRBJ2-2, with D maybe TRBD1 (6 bases). The CDR3 extends over 14 amino acids. The V end lost 5 bases, the J end lost 5 bases, and 12 bases lay between the germline ends. The germline gives CDR1 MRHNA, CDR2 SNTAGT. CDR3 residues: CASSPFQGTGELFF. As DNA, the CDR3 is TGTGCCAGCAGTCCGTTTCAGGGGACCGGGGAGCTGTTTTTT.

The chain joins TRBV5-1 to TRBJ1-6, with 11 bases matching TRBD1. Germline V gives CDR1 SGHRS, CDR2 YFSETQ. CDR3 length: 14 residues. J gave up 6 bases and V 8 bases, and 4 bases lay outside the gene matches. The CDR3 bases are TGCGCCAGTACCGGGACAGGGGGTAATTCACCCCTCCACTTT. Translation: CASTGTGGNSPLHF.

This chain links TRBV25-1 with TRBJ2-7, with TRBD2 matching 10 bases. This CDR3 spans 17 amino acids. In germline, CDR1 is MGHDK, CDR2 SYGVNS. The junction had 14 bases not matched to a gene; V was cut back by 5 bases and J by 4 bases. This CDR3 reads CASSLASGSPTDYEQYF. DNA for the CDR3: TGTGCCAGCAGTTTGGCTAGCGGGAGTCCGACGGATTACGAGCAGTACTTC.

This sequence joins TRBV28 and TRBJ1-5, with TRBD1 matching 9 bases. V was clipped by 6 bases and J by 3 bases; unmatched bases: 6. CDR3 size: 15 residues. Per the germline V gene, CDR1 is MDHEN and CDR2 is SYDVKM. DNA of the CDR3: TGTGCCAGCAGCCGGGGACAGGGCGCCAATCAGCCCCAGCATTTT. Its protein product is CASSRGQGANQPQHF.

V and J are TRBV15 and TRBJ2-7, with unresolved D. V was clipped by 8 bases and J by 3 bases, with 20 bases between them. The CDR3 contains 15 residues. Germline V gene data show CDR1 as LNHNV and CDR2 as YYDKDF (reference sequence). This CDR3 is CATLARPQILYEQYF. CDR3 DNA: TGTGCCACCCTGGCGAGACCCCAAATACTCTACGAGCAGTACTTC.

The genes are TRBV7-2 and TRBJ2-3; TRBD2 might be the D (5 bases). V was clipped by 5 bases and J by 2 bases, with 11 bases between them. CDR3 size: 14 residues. Germline V gives CDR1 SGHTA, CDR2 FQGNSA. DNA of the CDR3: TGTGCCAGCAGCCTCTCGAGGGACACAGATACGCAGTATTTT. This sequence encodes CASSLSRDTDTQYF.

The chain links TRBV4-1 to TRBJ2-5; 7 positions agree with TRBD1. Germline V lookup: CDR1 MGHRA, CDR2 YSYEKL. Trimming removed 4 bases from V and 4 bases from J; junction bases left unmatched: 6. CDR3 length: 14 amino acids. The CDR3 DNA reads as TGCGCCAGCAGCCGTGGACAGGAGGCAGAGACCCAGTACTTC. Translating it yields CASSRGQEAETQYF.

The chain recombines TRBV30 with TRBJ1-2, with 7 bases matching TRBD1. CDR1 is GTSNPN, CDR2 SVGIG, per germline (reference sequence). CDR3 size: 13 residues. Trimming took 1 base from V and 6 from J; bases not matched to a gene: 5. Written as DNA, the CDR3 is TGTGCCTGGAGTGCCCTGACAGGGAATGGCTACACCTTC. Protein product: CAWSALTGNGYTF. The full variable domain, with the rest looked up from reference TRBV30 and TRBJ1-2, is SQTIHQWPATLVQPVGSPLSLECTVEGTSNPNLYWYRQAAGRGLQLLFYSVGIGQISSEVPQNLSASRPQDRQFILSSKKLLLSDSGFYLCAWSALTGNGYTFGSGTRLTVV.

V and J are TRBV6-1 and TRBJ1-5; D gene ambiguous. The CDR3 is 15 amino acids. V was pared by 4 bases and J by 3 bases, with 13 bases between. Germline V gives CDR1 MNHNS, CDR2 SASEGT. The CDR3 is CASSGLSGVNQPQHF. The CDR3 bases are TGTGCCAGCAGTGGTTTATCGGGAGTCAATCAGCCCCAGCATTTT.

This clone was recorded only once. This chain connects TRBV10-2 to TRBJ1-2; the D is unclear. Trimming stripped 2 bases from V and 4 bases from J, with 8 bases between. The CDR3 consists of 13 residues. From germline, CDR1 is WSHSY and CDR2 SAAADI. The CDR3 sequence: CASSEGGAYGYTF. The CDR3 DNA reads TGCGCCAGCAGTGAGGGAGGAGCCTATGGCTACACCTTC.

A word on this clone: The sample contains more than one DNA sequence encoding this CDR3. The chain recombines TRBV6-1 with TRBJ2-7; the D is unclear. The CDR3 covers 12 residues. V gave up 2 bases and J gave up 3 bases, with 5 bases separating them. Per germline, CDR1 MNHNS and CDR2 SASEGT. The CDR3 region has the DNA TGTGCCAGCAGTGAAACTGTCTACGAGCAGTACTTC. Protein: CASSETVYEQYF.

The rearrangement uses TRBV7-2 and TRBJ2-7; 7 bases agree with TRBD2. The CDR3 contains 15 residues. Unmatched junction bases numbered 6, after V lost 1 base and J lost 3 bases. Germline CDR1 is SGHTA and CDR2 is FQGNSA. Here the CDR3 DNA reads TGTGCCAGCAGCTTAGTACTAGCGAGCAACTACGAGCAGTACTTC. Protein product: CASSLVLASNYEQYF.

The rearrangement uses TRBV7-9 and TRBJ2-3; 7 nucleotides match TRBD1. This CDR3 is built from 15 residues. Trimming took 2 bases from V and 2 from J; bases not matched to a gene: 4. Germline assignment: CDR1 SEHNR and CDR2 FQNEAQ (reference sequence). This CDR3 reads CASSLPDRSTDTQYF. CDR3 nucleotide sequence: TGTGCCAGCAGCTTACCGGACAGGTCCACAGATACGCAGTATTTT. Looking up the rest from reference TRBV7-9 and TRBJ2-3 gives the full variable domain: DTGVSQNPRHKITKRGQNVTFRCDPISEHNRLYWYRQTLGQGPEFLTYFQNEAQLEKSRLLSDRFSAERPKGSFSTLEIQRTEQGDSAMYLCASSLPDRSTDTQYFGPGTRLTVL.

The rearrangement joins TRBV30 to TRBJ2-1; 9 nucleotides match TRBD2. Germline-derived CDR1 and CDR2 are GTSNPN and SVGIG (reference sequence). The CDR3 is made up of 13 amino acids. V was pared by 5 bases and J by 7 bases, with 6 bases of the junction left unmatched. CDR3 loop: CAWSSGTVNEQFF. The DNA of the CDR3 is TGTGCCTGGTCTAGCGGGACTGTTAATGAGCAGTTCTTC.

This rearrangement joins TRBV6-5 to TRBJ1-2; 8 nucleotides align to TRBD1. Germline V CDR1 and CDR2: MNHEY, SVGAGI. V shed 0 bases and J 4 bases; nucleotides not matched to a gene: 4. CDR3 size: 15 residues. As DNA, the CDR3 is TGTGCCAGCAGTTACTCCAGGGGGCGGTCCTATGGCTACACCTTC. The encoded protein is CASSYSRGRSYGYTF.

The V call is TRBV7-2, the J call TRBJ2-5; 9 bases line up with TRBD2. V lost 5 bases, J lost 2 bases, and 12 bases stayed unmatched. CDR3 length equals 17 residues. Germline CDR1 is SGHTA and CDR2 is FQGNSA. The CDR3, as DNA: TGTGCCAGCAGCAGAAGGGTAGCGGGAGCTCTACAAGAGACCCAGTACTTC. It is translated as CASSRRVAGALQETQYF.

The chain employs TRBV7-2 and TRBJ2-5; the D is unclear. The CDR3 extends over 14 amino acids. Per the germline V gene, CDR1 is SGHTA and CDR2 is FQGNSA. Trimming took 3 bases from V and 1 from J, leaving 9 bases between them. CDR3 residues: CASSFEIGQETQYF. The CDR3 DNA sequence: TGTGCCAGCAGCTTTGAGATCGGCCAAGAGACCCAGTACTTC.

The V and J genes are TRBV2 and TRBJ1-3; D remains ambiguous. Germline values: CDR1 SNHLY, CDR2 FYNNEI. V dropped 9 bases and J dropped 1 base, with 7 bases sitting between them. This CDR3 has 12 amino acids. The CDR3 loop reads CASTASGNTIYF. CDR3 in DNA: TGTGCCAGTACAGCTTCTGGAAACACCATATATTTT.

V is TRBV28 and J is TRBJ1-2; no clear D. V lost 3 bases and J 8 bases, leaving 16 bases between the germline ends. Germline assignment: CDR1 MDHEN and CDR2 SYDVKM. This CDR3 contains 14 residues. The CDR3 DNA sequence: TGTGCCAGCAGTTTCAGTCTTTCGGGCTGGGGCTACACCTTC. The encoded protein is CASSFSLSGWGYTF.

The V and J genes are TRBV9 and TRBJ2-3; D possibly corresponds to TRBD2 (5 bases). The germline V gene encodes CDR1 SGDLS and CDR2 YYNGEE. V was pared by 6 bases and J by 4 bases, with 18 bases between. The CDR3 sequence is 15 residues long. The chain's CDR3 is CASTRATGESDTQYF. The CDR3 nucleotides read TGTGCCAGCACCCGGGCGACTGGGGAGTCAGATACGCAGTATTTT.

This chain connects TRBV6-1 to TRBJ1-4; unclear D gene. Trimming stripped 4 bases from V and 3 bases from J, with 12 bases between. CDR3 length equals 15 residues. Looked up from germline, CDR1 is MNHNS and CDR2 is SASEGT. In DNA form, the CDR3 reads TGTGCCAGCAGTGCCCTACATGGTCCTAATGAAAAACTGTTTTTT. Its protein product is CASSALHGPNEKLFF.

V gene TRBV6-5 combines with J gene TRBJ1-1; 8 bases are a match to TRBD1. CDR3 length: 14 amino acids. Germline V gene sequence: CDR1 MNHEY, CDR2 SVGAGI. The J segment lost 7 bases and the V segment lost 6 bases, leaving 10 bases of the junction unmatched. The CDR3 DNA is TGTGCCAGCAGAGCTAGGACAGGGTCGAGTGAAGCTTTCTTT. Translated, it gives CASRARTGSSEAFF.

This clone was detected only a few times. This chain uses TRBV19 with TRBJ1-3, with 7 bases matching TRBD1. This CDR3 region has 14 residues. V shed 10 bases, J shed 0 bases, and the junction held 6 bases outside the gene matches. CDR1 LNHDA and CDR2 SQIVND come from the germline V gene (reference sequence). In DNA, the CDR3 is TGTGCCACCACGGACAGGAACTCTGGAAACACCATATATTTT. It yields the protein CATTDRNSGNTIYF.

The chain combines TRBV5-4 with TRBJ2-7, with D maybe TRBD2 (6 bases). V shed 5 bases and J shed 0 bases, with 24 bases lying between them. CDR1 and CDR2 (germline): SGHNT, YYREEE (reference sequence). The CDR3 spans 18 residues. For the CDR3, the DNA is TGTGCCAGCAGTCCGGGTGTGGGGGGACCCTCGAGCTCCTACGAGCAGTACTTC. Residues: CASSPGVGGPSSSYEQYF. Full variable domain (remainder filled in from reference TRBV5-4 and TRBJ2-7): ETGVTQSPTHLIKTRGQQVTLRCSSQSGHNTVSWYQQALGQGPQFIFQYYREEENGRGNFPPRFSGLQFPNYSSELNVNALELDDSALYLCASSPGVGGPSSSYEQYFGPGTRLTVT.

The chain couples TRBV5-1 to TRBJ2-7; 14 bases map to TRBD2. The CDR3 spans 18 residues. Losses at the gene ends were 4 bases for V and 0 bases for J; bases not matched to a gene: 9. Per the germline V gene, CDR1 is SGHRS and CDR2 is YFSETQ. CDR3 coding DNA: TGCGCCAGCAGCCCGACTAGCGGGGGGGCCTTCCCCTCCTACGAGCAGTACTTC. Residues: CASSPTSGGAFPSYEQYF. The whole variable domain, remainder taken from reference TRBV5-1 and TRBJ2-7, is KAGVTQTPRYLIKTRGQQVTLSCSPISGHRSVSWYQQTPGQGLQFLFEYFSETQRNKGNFPGRFSGRQFSNSRSEMNVSTLELGDSALYLCASSPTSGGAFPSYEQYFGPGTRLTVT.

This clone appeared once. The J gene is TRBJ2-6, the V gene TRBV10-3; D is undetermined. V lost 7 bases and J 1 base, leaving 5 bases between the germline ends. CDR3 length: 13 amino acids. Germline loops: CDR1 ENHRY, CDR2 SYGVKD. The CDR3 loop reads CAINPSGANVLTF. The CDR3 DNA is TGTGCCATCAACCCTTCTGGGGCCAACGTCCTGACTTTC.

V and J are TRBV27 and TRBJ1-1, with D perhaps matching TRBD1 (5 bases). The germline V gene has CDR1 MNHEY and CDR2 SMNVEV (reference sequence). The CDR3 spans 14 residues. Between the trimmed V and J ends, which lost 2 bases and 3 bases, there was a span of 10 bases. DNA for the CDR3: TGTGCCAGCAGTTTAAGGTTGGGGGACACTGAAGCTTTCTTT. Protein sequence: CASSLRLGDTEAFF.

This chain links TRBV28 with TRBJ2-7; 7 bases map to TRBD2. The V gene's germline CDR1 is MDHEN and CDR2 SYDVKM. Trimming at V came to 6 bases and at J to 5 bases, leaving 1 base not matched to a gene. The CDR3 has 11 amino acids. The CDR3 loop is CASRGGNEQYF. The CDR3 DNA is TGTGCCAGCAGGGGAGGGAACGAGCAGTACTTC. The full variable domain, with the rest looked up from reference TRBV28 and TRBJ2-7, is DVKVTQSSRYLVKRTGEKVFLECVQDMDHENMFWYRQDPGLGLRLIYFSYDVKMKEKGDIPEGYSVSREKKERFSLILESASTNQTSMYLCASRGGNEQYFGPGTRLTVT.

This clone is a singleton in its sample. The CDR3 DNA reads as TGTGCCAGTAGTATAATTCCAGGGGCAATTCAGCCCCAGCATTTT. Its protein is CASSIIPGAIQPQHF. V usage is TRBV19 and J usage is TRBJ1-5; D possibly corresponds to TRBD1 (6 bases). Trimming removed 2 bases at V and 6 bases at J, with 14 bases between. Germline V gives CDR1 LNHDA, CDR2 SQIVND (reference sequence). The CDR3 extends over 15 amino acids.

The gene calls are TRBV25-1 and TRBJ2-5; D may be TRBD2 (6 bases). Deletions cut 5 bases from V and 5 bases from J, with 12 bases between. Germline CDR1 and CDR2: MGHDK and SYGVNS. There are 13 residues in the CDR3. The CDR3 spells CASSTSGWETQYF. The CDR3 bases are TGTGCCAGCAGTACCAGCGGGTGGGAGACCCAGTACTTC.